This TCR beta chain was profiled in a study of blood T cells in healthy people across ages. Using a J-beta primer mix together with a sample-barcoded 5' primer, a second PCR was run for roughly 6 to 11 cycles. Each cDNA molecule, via a template-switch adaptor with 12 random nucleotides, was tagged. Each sample yielded at least 3 million CDR3-containing paired-end reads. TCRdb reanalysed the 5' RACE reads using MiXCR and keeps one entry per CDR3 protein. Among over a million distinct CDR3 sequences listed, 45% were seen once. The germline V gene has CDR1 MNHEY and CDR2 SMNVEV (reference sequence). The CDR3 runs to 13 residues. Trimming took 1 base from V and 3 from J, leaving 7 bases between them.

The rearrangement links TRBV27 to TRBJ2-7; D gene uncertain. The receptor was isolated from a woman aged 60-75 years in good health. Sequenced sample: blood. The CDR3 coding sequence is TGTGCCAGCAGTTTATACTACCTCTACGAGCAGTACTTC. Translated, it gives CASSLYYLYEQYF.